This T cell receptor (beta chain) stems from a study of PD-L1 blockade in urothelial cancer. Background on the study: Analysis of the blood was performed 3 weeks (second dose) and 6 weeks after treatment start.

Turning to this clone: Its antigen is not known.

Produced via immunoSEQ multiplex PCR; TCRdb's table is partial and in-frame only. The sample shows about 19,000 clones, around 88% of them seen only once. The germline V gene encodes CDR1 SGDLS and CDR2 YYNGEE. There are 13 residues in the CDR3. V dropped 0 bases and J dropped 5 bases, with 8 bases sitting between them. General observations from the study: By 3 weeks, tumor-associated blood clones had expanded more in durable-benefit patients. Pretreatment clonality of the blood TCR repertoire below the median was predictive of superior survival.

The sequence was obtained from a man over 45 with urothelial cancer. The V gene is TRBV9, the J gene TRBJ2-5; D not certain. The sequencing here drew on PBMCs, taken around atezolizumab (anti-PD-L1) treatment. In nucleotides, the CDR3 is TGTGCCAGCAGCGTAGGACAATTCGAGACCCAGTACTTC. This codes for CASSVGQFETQYF. Supplemented by reference TRBV9 and TRBJ2-5, the full variable domain reads DSGVTQTPKHLITATGQRVTLRCSPRSGDLSVYWYQQSLDQGLQFLIQYYNGEERAKGNILERFSAQQFPDLHSELNLSSLELGDSALYFCASSVGQFETQYFGPGTRLLVL.